Below are 12 T cell receptor beta chains sequenced from a single sample in a study of blood T cells in healthy people across ages. For the second PCR, which ran for 7 to 11 cycles, a sample-barcoded 5' primer and a J-beta primer mix were used. One entry per CDR3 protein, called by TCRdb with MiXCR from the 5' RACE reads. The repertoire has around 710,000 distinct CDR3 sequences, approximately 39% of them found once; the top ten carry roughly 19%. Sequenced material: blood. These receptors came from a woman aged 60-70 years in good health.

This clonotype was recorded a few times. The chain recombines TRBV20-1 with TRBJ2-1; 9 positions match TRBD2. V trimming: 5 bases; J trimming: 3 bases; junction bases outside the gene matches: 8. This CDR3 has 15 amino acids. The germline V gene encodes CDR1 DFQATT and CDR2 SNEGSKA (reference sequence). The CDR3 coding sequence is TGCAGTGCTTACCGGGCTAGCGGGATCTACAATGAGCAGTTCTTC. Protein product: CSAYRASGIYNEQFF.

The chain employs TRBV20-1 and TRBJ1-1; D is unclear. Between the trimmed V and J ends, which lost 3 bases and 4 bases, there was a span of 12 bases. Germline V CDR1 and CDR2: DFQATT, SNEGSKA (reference sequence). The CDR3 has 13 amino acids. The CDR3 sequence is CSARTAGLTEAFF. The CDR3 DNA reads TGCAGTGCTAGGACCGCCGGTCTCACTGAAGCTTTCTTT.

This clonotype turned up a few times. This chain uses TRBV4-2 with TRBJ1-1; 7 positions match TRBD1. With V trimmed by 0 bases and J by 11 bases, 9 bases remained unmatched. CDR1 and CDR2 (germline): LGHNA, YNFKEQ. The CDR3 has 14 amino acids. The CDR3 DNA follows: TGTGCCAGCAGCCAAGATCGGACAGGCCCTATGGCTTTCTTT. Translating it yields CASSQDRTGPMAFF.

The chain employs TRBV27 and TRBJ2-5; D gene ambiguous. Deletions cut 0 bases from V and 4 bases from J, with 12 bases between. The germline V gene encodes CDR1 MNHEY and CDR2 SMNVEV (reference sequence). The CDR3 is made up of 15 amino acids. The CDR3 DNA is TGTGCCAGCAGTTTATCGGTCTTCCGCCGAGAGACCCAGTACTTC. Residues: CASSLSVFRRETQYF.

This clonotype has ten or more counts. The chain uses TRBV10-3 and TRBJ1-1; unclear D gene. Germline V CDR1 and CDR2: ENHRY, SYGVKD. Deletions cut 3 bases from V and 5 bases from J, with 10 bases between. The CDR3 loop spans 13 amino acids. CDR3 coding DNA: TGTGCCATCAGTGAAGGCGGAGGTACTGAAGCTTTCTTT. It specifies CAISEGGGTEAFF.

With respect to this clonotype: Because the CDR3 is missing its conserved closing phenylalanine or tryptophan, this is likely a read error. In DNA, the CDR3 is TGTGCCAGCTCACCGGGGTGGGAGAACTATGGCTACACCCTC. Translating gives CASSPGWENYGYTL. V and J are TRBV18 and TRBJ1-2; D gene uncertain. Germline values: CDR1 KGHSH, CDR2 LQKENI. CDR3 length: 14 amino acids. V lost 3 bases and J 2 bases, leaving 10 bases between the germline ends.

The chain is built from TRBV9 and TRBJ2-5, with a weak D call TRBD1 (6 bases). Germline CDR1 reads SGDLS; CDR2 reads YYNGEE. The length of the CDR3 is 15 residues. V lost 0 bases and J 2 bases, leaving 11 bases between the germline ends. CDR3 residues: CASSVDGQRQETQYF. CDR3 nucleotide sequence: TGTGCCAGCAGCGTAGATGGACAGAGACAAGAGACCCAGTACTTC.

In this sample, this clonotype turned up a few times. V gene TRBV6-2 or TRBV6-3 combines with J gene TRBJ1-2; D gene unclear. CDR1 is MNHEY and CDR2 is SVGEGT in the germline V gene. Trimming cost V 6 bases and J 8 bases, with 22 bases left between them. This CDR3 contains 15 residues. CDR3 loop: CASRANTVLFVGYTF. The CDR3 nucleotides are TGTGCCAGCAGGGCGAACACGGTACTCTTTGTGGGCTACACCTTC.

The genes are TRBV3-1 and TRBJ1-2; D gene ambiguous. CDR1 is LGHDT, CDR2 YNNKEL, per germline (reference sequence). V lost 1 base and J lost 3, with 18 bases in between. This CDR3 has 17 residues. CDR3 sequence: CASSQVSSLGSDYGYTF. CDR3 bases: TGTGCCAGCAGCCAAGTCTCAAGTCTCGGTAGCGACTATGGCTACACCTTC.

This clonotype has ten or more counts. The chain uses TRBV27 and TRBJ1-2; maybe TRBD1 (6 bases). The CDR3 length is 13 residues. Germline CDR1 is MNHEY and CDR2 is SMNVEV (reference sequence). Between the trimmed V and J ends, which lost 6 bases and 2 bases, there was a span of 10 bases. The CDR3 nucleotides are TGTGCCAGCAGACCTACAGGGAACTATGGCTACACCTTC. The encoded protein is CASRPTGNYGYTF.

This chain joins TRBV2 and TRBJ2-1, with D tentatively TRBD2 (6 bases). Germline V gives CDR1 SNHLY, CDR2 FYNNEI. The length of the CDR3 is 12 residues. Trimming removed 6 bases at V and 7 bases at J, with 10 bases between. The CDR3: CASRGGLNEQFF. Here the CDR3 DNA reads TGTGCCAGCAGGGGGGGTCTTAATGAGCAGTTCTTC.

The V call is TRBV24-1, the J call TRBJ1-1; TRBD1 aligns across 8 bases. J was trimmed by 3 bases and V by 7 bases; bases with no gene match: 3. The germline V gene has CDR1 KGHDR and CDR2 SFDVKD. This CDR3 is 13 amino acids long. The CDR3 bases are TGTGCCACCAGAGGACAGGGCGACACTGAAGCTTTCTTT. Protein: CATRGQGDTEAFF.